These 4 T cell receptor beta chains originate from one sample sequenced in a study of OX40 agonist ivuxolimab in advanced cancers. The data were produced by immunoSEQ multiplex PCR, yet TCRdb's version contains in-frame clones alone and is incomplete. The table has roughly 50,000 clones, 85% to 90% seen once. The sample was CD4+ or CD8+ T cells sorted from blood, taken in a trial of the OX40 agonist ivuxolimab. Source of these receptors: an adult with an advanced solid tumor such as melanoma, head and neck, liver or kidney cancer.

Worth noting for this clone: Other DNA sequences within the sample encode an identical CDR3. This rearrangement joins TRBV11-2 to TRBJ2-3; D remains unclear. The CDR3 is made up of 12 amino acids. Germline V gene sequence: CDR1 SGHAT, CDR2 FQNNGV. Trimming stripped 3 bases from V and 5 bases from J, with 6 bases between. The CDR3, as DNA: TGTGCCAGCAGCTTGCGAGAAGATACGCAGTATTTT. It codes for CASSLREDTQYF. The full variable domain, with the rest looked up from reference TRBV11-2 and TRBJ2-3, is EAGVAQSPRYKIIEKRQSVAFWCNPISGHATLYWYQQILGQGPKLLIQFQNNGVVDDSQLPKDRFSAERLKGVDSTLKIQPAKLEDSAVYLCASSLREDTQYFGPGTRLTVL.

The chain links TRBV18 to TRBJ1-5; D possibly corresponds to TRBD1 (6 bases). The V gene lost 1 base and the J gene lost 2 bases, with 6 bases spanning the gap. Germline CDR1 reads KGHSH; CDR2 reads LQKENI. The CDR3 sequence is 14 residues long. This chain's CDR3 is CASSPQGGNQPQHF. The CDR3 DNA follows: TGTGCCAGCTCACCACAGGGGGGCAATCAGCCCCAGCATTTT.

This chain connects TRBV11-2 to TRBJ2-7; TRBD2 matches 8 bases. Germline CDR1 is SGHAT and CDR2 is FQNNGV. The CDR3 runs to 14 residues. The ends lost 1 base at V and 13 bases at J; junction bases unmatched: 12. The CDR3 sequence: CASSLGREALVHYF. The CDR3 DNA is TGTGCCAGCAGCTTAGGGCGGGAGGCCCTAGTTCATTACTTC.

This rearrangement joins TRBV27 to TRBJ1-1; the match to TRBD1 covers 10 bases. CDR1 and CDR2 from the germline V gene are MNHEY and SMNVEV (reference sequence). This CDR3 has 16 residues. V shed 3 bases and J 3 bases; nucleotides not matched to a gene: 7. This chain's CDR3 is CASSLYPGQGDTEAFF. The DNA of the CDR3 is TGTGCCAGCAGTTTGTACCCCGGACAGGGGGACACTGAAGCTTTCTTT.